A selection of T cell receptor beta chains follows, all from one sample in a study of blood T cells in healthy people across ages. Each CDR3 protein is one row after TCRdb ran MiXCR on the 5' RACE reads. Of fewer than 700,000 distinct CDR3 sequences in the sample, roughly 41% were seen once. Sequencing was done on a sample of blood. The receptors derive from a man at least 80 years old in good health. Each CDR3 is given with its conserved first and last residue. Each record gives: J gene, clone size, D gene, V gene, CDR3 DNA, CDR3 protein. D genes are given only for firm matches. Clone sizes are given selectively: once, few, many, or a class where the clone is expanded.

j_call: TRBJ2-7; clone_size: .; d_call: TRBD1; v_call: TRBV24-1; cdr3_nt: TGTGCCACCAGTGGTACTAGGACAGGGGTCTACAATGAGCAGTACTTC; cdr3_aa: CATSGTRTGVYNEQYF
j_call: TRBJ1-1; clone_size: many; d_call: .; v_call: TRBV4-2; cdr3_nt: TGTGCCAGCAGCCAAGATCCCACGAACACTGAAGCTTTCTTT; cdr3_aa: CASSQDPTNTEAFF
j_call: TRBJ2-3; clone_size: few; d_call: .; v_call: TRBV7-8; cdr3_nt: TGTGCCAGCAGCCCAAGCGGGTTCAGGAATACGCAGTATTTT; cdr3_aa: CASSPSGFRNTQYF
j_call: TRBJ2-1; clone_size: .; d_call: .; v_call: TRBV6-1; cdr3_nt: TGTGCCGGCAGTGAAGTTGGGGGGCCTCCCTACAATGAGCAGTTCTTC; cdr3_aa: CAGSEVGGPPYNEQFF
j_call: TRBJ2-1; clone_size: .; d_call: .; v_call: TRBV6-2/TRBV6-3; cdr3_nt: TGTGCCAGCAGTTACCGAGTTGGGTCCTACAATGAGCAGTTCTTC; cdr3_aa: CASSYRVGSYNEQFF
j_call: TRBJ1-1; clone_size: .; d_call: .; v_call: TRBV7-8; cdr3_nt: TGTGCCAGCAGCTCCTCGGGGGGGGCGCGAAACACTGGAGCTTTCTTT; cdr3_aa: CASSSSGGARNTGAFF
j_call: TRBJ2-1; clone_size: many; d_call: TRBD2; v_call: TRBV6-2/TRBV6-3; cdr3_nt: TGTGCCAGCAGTCCAGGACTAGCGATCTCCTACAATGAGCAGTTCTTC; cdr3_aa: CASSPGLAISYNEQFF
j_call: TRBJ1-4; clone_size: few; d_call: .; v_call: TRBV4-2; cdr3_nt: TGTGCCAGCAGCCAAGATATAGCAGTGAATAATGAAAAACTGTTTTTT; cdr3_aa: CASSQDIAVNNEKLFF
j_call: TRBJ2-7; clone_size: .; d_call: TRBD2; v_call: TRBV7-2; cdr3_nt: TGTGCCAGCAGCTTAGGGGCTAGCGGGAGCTACGACGAGCAGTACTTC; cdr3_aa: CASSLGASGSYDEQYF
j_call: TRBJ1-2; clone_size: .; d_call: .; v_call: TRBV11-2; cdr3_nt: TGTGCCAGCAGCTTCCTCGGGGGAACCTCTAACTATGGCTACACCTTC; cdr3_aa: CASSFLGGTSNYGYTF
j_call: TRBJ2-5; clone_size: few; d_call: TRBD2; v_call: TRBV3-1; cdr3_nt: TGTGCCAGCAGCCAAGGGTTAGCGGGAGAGGGAGAGACCCAGTACTTC; cdr3_aa: CASSQGLAGEGETQYF
j_call: TRBJ2-5; clone_size: .; d_call: .; v_call: TRBV2; cdr3_nt: TGTGCCAGCGCTCGGGGCTCAAAAGAGACCCAGTACTTC; cdr3_aa: CASARGSKETQYF
j_call: TRBJ2-7; clone_size: .; d_call: TRBD1; v_call: TRBV6-1; cdr3_nt: TGTGCCAGCAGTGTCCATGACAGGGCCTACGAGCAGTACTTC; cdr3_aa: CASSVHDRAYEQYF
j_call: TRBJ1-4; clone_size: .; d_call: TRBD1; v_call: TRBV20-1; cdr3_nt: TGCAGTGCTAGAGGGGTGACAGGGGGCAGTGAAAAACTGTTTTTT; cdr3_aa: CSARGVTGGSEKLFF
j_call: TRBJ2-1; clone_size: few; d_call: TRBD1; v_call: TRBV5-1; cdr3_nt: TGCGCCAGCAGCTCCTATACCACAGGGGTAGAAGGAGCTGAGCAGTTCTTC; cdr3_aa: CASSSYTTGVEGAEQFF
j_call: TRBJ1-1; clone_size: few; d_call: .; v_call: TRBV28; cdr3_nt: TGTGCCAGCAGTACGGACGGTGGTGGTGAAGCTTTCTTT; cdr3_aa: CASSTDGGGEAFF
j_call: TRBJ2-2; clone_size: few; d_call: TRBD2; v_call: TRBV12-3/TRBV12-4; cdr3_nt: TGTGCCAGCAGTTTACGACTAGCGGGGCCAAGGGAGCTGTTTTTT; cdr3_aa: CASSLRLAGPRELFF
j_call: TRBJ1-5; clone_size: .; d_call: .; v_call: TRBV7-2; cdr3_nt: TGTGCCAGCAGCTTAGGAAGAAACAATCAGCCCCAGCATTTT; cdr3_aa: CASSLGRNNQPQHF
j_call: TRBJ1-6; clone_size: .; d_call: .; v_call: TRBV12-3/TRBV12-4; cdr3_nt: TGTGCCAGCAGCCGGGAGTCCTATAATTCACCCCTCCACTTT; cdr3_aa: CASSRESYNSPLHF
j_call: TRBJ1-1; clone_size: .; d_call: .; v_call: TRBV7-9; cdr3_nt: TGTGCCAGCAGCTTAGGCGGGGGGATAATGAACACTGAAGCTTTCTTT; cdr3_aa: CASSLGGGIMNTEAFF
j_call: TRBJ2-1; clone_size: few; d_call: .; v_call: TRBV20-1; cdr3_nt: TGCAGTGCTAGTGGACGGAGCTCCTACAATGAGCAGTTCTTC; cdr3_aa: CSASGRSSYNEQFF
j_call: TRBJ2-5; clone_size: once; d_call: .; v_call: TRBV7-2; cdr3_nt: TGTGCCAGCAGCTTATTTCGGGCCAACAATGAGCAGTACTTC; cdr3_aa: CASSLFRANNEQYF
j_call: TRBJ2-6; clone_size: few; d_call: .; v_call: TRBV6-6; cdr3_nt: TGTGCCAGCAGTTGGGGTCCTGGGGCCAACGTCCTGACTTTC; cdr3_aa: CASSWGPGANVLTF
j_call: TRBJ2-7; clone_size: .; d_call: TRBD2; v_call: TRBV12-3/TRBV12-4; cdr3_nt: TGTGCCAGCAGTTTAGGGGGGGGTCAGGGTGAGCAGTACTTC; cdr3_aa: CASSLGGGQGEQYF
j_call: TRBJ2-1; clone_size: few; d_call: .; v_call: TRBV5-1; cdr3_nt: TGCGCCAGCAGCTTGGCCTCGGGCGGCGCGGAGCAGTTCTTC; cdr3_aa: CASSLASGGAEQFF
j_call: TRBJ1-4; clone_size: .; d_call: .; v_call: TRBV19; cdr3_nt: TGTGTCAGTATTGGCCGTCGAAGCGCAACTAATGAAAAACTGTTTTTT; cdr3_aa: CVSIGRRSATNEKLFF
j_call: TRBJ1-6; clone_size: .; d_call: .; v_call: TRBV20-1; cdr3_nt: TGCTGTGCTAGAGAACCAGGATTAAATTCACCCCTCCACTTT; cdr3_aa: CCAREPGLNSPLHF
j_call: TRBJ1-1; clone_size: few; d_call: TRBD1; v_call: TRBV20-1; cdr3_nt: TGCAGTGCAAGAAAGGACAGGGCAAACACTGAAGCTTTCTTT; cdr3_aa: CSARKDRANTEAFF
j_call: TRBJ2-7; clone_size: few; d_call: TRBD1; v_call: TRBV20-1; cdr3_nt: TGCAGTGCTAGAGGAACAGGGGGGTCATACTCCTACGAGCAGTACTTC; cdr3_aa: CSARGTGGSYSYEQYF
j_call: TRBJ2-7; clone_size: few; d_call: TRBD2; v_call: TRBV20-1; cdr3_nt: TGCAGTGCTAGCAACCAACTAGCGGGGTCCTCCTACGAGCAGTACTTC; cdr3_aa: CSASNQLAGSSYEQYF
j_call: TRBJ2-3; clone_size: .; d_call: TRBD1; v_call: TRBV20-1; cdr3_nt: TGCAGTGCTAGGGCTCCGGGACAGAACACAGATACGCAGTATTTT; cdr3_aa: CSARAPGQNTDTQYF
j_call: TRBJ1-1; clone_size: few; d_call: .; v_call: TRBV12-3/TRBV12-4; cdr3_nt: TGTGCCAGCAGTCCCACATCGAACACTGAAGCTTTCTTT; cdr3_aa: CASSPTSNTEAFF
j_call: TRBJ1-6; clone_size: .; d_call: .; v_call: TRBV7-2; cdr3_nt: TGTGCCAGCAGCCCATCGGTTGGTTCACCCCTCCACTTT; cdr3_aa: CASSPSVGSPLHF
j_call: TRBJ2-5; clone_size: .; d_call: .; v_call: TRBV14; cdr3_nt: TGTGCCAGCAGCCCCCTCACAAGGGAGACCCAGTACTTC; cdr3_aa: CASSPLTRETQYF
j_call: TRBJ2-1; clone_size: .; d_call: .; v_call: TRBV5-1; cdr3_nt: TGCGCCAGCAGCTTGGCCGGGACTCAGTCCTACAATGAGCAGTTCTTC; cdr3_aa: CASSLAGTQSYNEQFF
j_call: TRBJ1-1; clone_size: .; d_call: .; v_call: TRBV7-8; cdr3_nt: TGTGCCAGCAGCCCCAGAGCCGTGAACACTGAAGCTTTCTTT; cdr3_aa: CASSPRAVNTEAFF
j_call: TRBJ2-7; clone_size: .; d_call: TRBD1; v_call: TRBV11-2; cdr3_nt: TGTGCCAGCAGCCCTTATGTAGGGACAGGGCCGGTCGAGCAGTACTTC; cdr3_aa: CASSPYVGTGPVEQYF
j_call: TRBJ2-1; clone_size: .; d_call: TRBD2; v_call: TRBV29-1; cdr3_nt: TGCAGCGCAGTCGAACCTCTAGCGGGAGGAGGCAATGAGCAGTTCTTC; cdr3_aa: CSAVEPLAGGGNEQFF